These 27 T cell receptor beta chains originate from one sample sequenced in a study of blood T cell repertoires in COVID-19. Profiled with immunoSEQ multiplex PCR; TCRdb holds only in-frame clones, not every one. The sample lists roughly 93,000 clones; about nine tenths were seen once. The sequenced sample consisted of peripheral blood. These receptors came from a human donor in a cohort sampled during active COVID-19.

The V call is TRBV5-1, the J call TRBJ2-7, with a tentative D call TRBD2 (6 bases). The CDR3 sequence is 15 residues long. The V gene's germline CDR1 is SGHRS and CDR2 YFSETQ. The ends were cut back, 7 bases at V and 2 bases at J, with 19 bases in the middle. The CDR3 DNA reads as TGCGCCAGCTCCCCCCCCGCGGGGATAACCTACGAGCAGTACTTC. Residues: CASSPPAGITYEQYF.

The chain recombines TRBV7-6 with TRBJ2-7; D possibly corresponds to TRBD2 (6 bases). The CDR3 has 17 residues. Germline V gives CDR1 SGHVS, CDR2 FNYEAQ. Trimming cost V 5 bases and J 6 bases, with 26 bases left between them. The CDR3: CASSPLSGVPSLGEQYF. CDR3 coding DNA: TGTGCCAGCAGCCCCCTCTCGGGAGTCCCGTCACTCGGCGAGCAGTACTTC.

The rearrangement links TRBV27 to TRBJ2-1; a weak D match, TRBD2 (5 bases). CDR1 and CDR2 from the germline V gene are MNHEY and SMNVEV (reference sequence). There are 12 residues in the CDR3. Trimming cost V 2 bases and J 15 bases, with 14 bases left between them. CDR3 residues: CASSLDGRLLFF. CDR3 nucleotide sequence: TGTGCCAGCAGTTTAGATGGGAGATTACTGTTCTTC.

The chain has TRBV7-3 and TRBJ2-3, with a possible D match to TRBD2 (6 bases). The CDR3 extends over 14 amino acids. V was cut by 5 bases and J by 4 bases, with 13 bases left in between. The germline V gene has CDR1 SGHTA and CDR2 FQGTGA. As DNA, the CDR3 is TGTGCCAGCAGCGTCCTAGGAGGGTCAGATACGCAGTATTTT. This gives the protein CASSVLGGSDTQYF.

This clone was counted a single time. CDR3 bases: TGTGCCAGCAGTCTACCCTACGGACAGGGCTGGACTGAAGCTTTCTTT. This codes for CASSLPYGQGWTEAFF. The J gene is TRBJ1-1, the V gene TRBV2, with 8 bases matching TRBD1. The CDR3 spans 16 residues. Per the germline V gene, CDR1 is SNHLY and CDR2 is FYNNEI. The ends lost 5 bases at V and 5 bases at J; junction bases unmatched: 13.

The V gene is TRBV28, the J gene TRBJ1-6, with unresolved D. This CDR3 contains 12 residues. Germline-derived CDR1 and CDR2 are MDHEN and SYDVKM. The V and J ends lost 10 bases and 9 bases respectively, with 13 bases between them. The DNA for the CDR3 is TGTGCCACTAACTTAGGGAGTTCACCCCTCCACTTT. Protein product: CATNLGSSPLHF.

The gene calls are TRBV5-1 and TRBJ2-1; 8 nucleotides align to TRBD2. The CDR3 covers 17 residues. Germline V gives CDR1 SGHRS, CDR2 YFSETQ. The J segment lost 3 bases and the V segment lost 1 base, leaving 9 bases of the junction unmatched. CDR3 DNA sequence: TGCGCCAGCAGCTTGAGTGGCCTGACTAGCGTCTACAATGAGCAGTTCTTC. Translated: CASSLSGLTSVYNEQFF.

The chain links TRBV4-1 to TRBJ2-7, with 7 bases that match TRBD2. The CDR3 sequence is 16 residues long. The J segment lost 3 bases and the V segment lost 0 bases, leaving 8 bases of the junction unmatched. Germline lookup yields CDR1 MGHRA and CDR2 YSYEKL. The CDR3 loop reads CASSQDNSGVLYEQYF. The CDR3 DNA reads TGCGCCAGCAGCCAAGATAACAGCGGGGTTCTCTACGAGCAGTACTTC.

This chain uses TRBV5-1 with TRBJ1-6; weak D call: TRBD1 (6 bases). This CDR3 region has 16 residues. Trimming cost V 4 bases and J 5 bases, with 16 bases left between them. The germline V gene encodes CDR1 SGHRS and CDR2 YFSETQ. The CDR3 sequence: CASSRSQGSNNSPLHF. The CDR3 DNA follows: TGCGCCAGCAGCCGATCACAGGGTTCGAATAATTCACCCCTCCACTTT.

The rearrangement links TRBV18 to TRBJ2-7; D call uncertain. The CDR3 spans 12 residues. Germline loops: CDR1 KGHSH, CDR2 LQKENI. V was pared by 6 bases and J by 6 bases, with 12 bases between. CDR3 sequence reads: CASSRDLGEQYF. DNA of the CDR3: TGTGCCAGCTCGCGCGACTTGGGCGAGCAGTACTTC.

The V call is TRBV5-6, the J call TRBJ1-4; D unresolved. The CDR3 loop spans 15 amino acids. Germline V lookup: CDR1 SGHDT, CDR2 YYEEEE. Trimming pared 0 bases from V and 13 bases from J, leaving 19 bases between. CDR3: CASSLVTPSGSPLFF. The CDR3 DNA sequence: TGTGCCAGCAGCTTGGTGACTCCCTCGGGGTCCCCACTGTTTTTT.

V usage is TRBV19 and J usage is TRBJ2-5; 9 bases fit TRBD2. V trimming: 11 bases; J trimming: 4 bases; junction bases outside the gene matches: 8. This CDR3 contains 13 residues. Germline-derived CDR1 and CDR2 are LNHDA and SQIVND (reference sequence). CDR3 amino acids: CAAGREGRETQYF. The CDR3 DNA reads TGTGCCGCAGGGCGGGAGGGAAGAGAGACCCAGTACTTC.

V gene TRBV21-1 combines with J gene TRBJ2-3; the table's D gene call, TRBD2, was not cross checked with the DNA. TRBV21-1 is shown as a pseudogene. This CDR3 has 22 amino acids. CDR3: CASSNRKDSNGRARTSTDTQYF. CDR3 in DNA: TGTGCCAGCAGCAATAGGAAAGACTCCAACGGGAGGGCCCGGACTAGCACAGATACGCAGTATTTT.

The rearrangement links TRBV6-6 to TRBJ1-1, with 9 bases aligning to TRBD1. Germline CDR1 is MNHNY and CDR2 is SVGAGI (reference sequence). This CDR3 has 19 residues. Trimming cost V 5 bases and J 3 bases; bases outside gene matches: 19. The CDR3 nucleotides read TGTGCCAGCAGTCCCCACTCCGGGACAGGGATCAAATGGGACACTGAAGCTTTCTTT. As protein: CASSPHSGTGIKWDTEAFF.

The chain is built from TRBV5-6 and TRBJ1-6; 10 bases match TRBD1. Trimming at V came to 1 base and at J to 6 bases, leaving 1 base not matched to a gene. The length of the CDR3 is 15 residues. CDR1 and CDR2 from the germline V gene are SGHDT and YYEEEE. CDR3: CASSLWDRGNSPLHF. The DNA for the CDR3 is TGTGCCAGCAGCTTGTGGGACAGGGGTAATTCACCCCTCCACTTT. Filled out from reference TRBV5-6 and TRBJ1-6, the complete variable domain reads DAGVTQSPTHLIKTRGQQVTLRCSPKSGHDTVSWYQQALGQGPQFIFQYYEEEERQRGNFPDRFSGHQFPNYSSELNVNALLLGDSALYLCASSLWDRGNSPLHFGNGTRLTVT.

J is TRBJ2-1 and V is TRBV10-2; possible D gene TRBD2, 6 bases. Germline CDR1 reads WSHSY; CDR2 reads SAAADI. The CDR3 extends over 14 amino acids. The V end was cut by 3 bases, the J end by 9 bases, with 15 bases between. The CDR3 sequence: CASSDGTGWGEQFF. CDR3 nucleotide sequence: TGCGCCAGCAGTGACGGGACTGGATGGGGTGAGCAGTTCTTC.

The J gene is TRBJ2-6, the V gene TRBV28; maybe TRBD2 (6 bases). The CDR3 is made up of 17 amino acids. V dropped 7 bases and J dropped 0 bases, with 16 bases sitting between them. Germline lookup yields CDR1 MDHEN and CDR2 SYDVKM. The CDR3 here is CASNLSGAFSGANVLTF. The CDR3 DNA follows: TGTGCCAGCAACCTTAGCGGAGCTTTCTCTGGGGCCAACGTCCTGACTTTC.

V gene TRBV21-1 combines with J gene TRBJ1-5; the D call of TRBD1 is as the table states it, not checked on the DNA. TRBV21-1 is flagged as a pseudogene. This CDR3 has 16 amino acids. CDR3 amino acids: CASSVRQGLGNQPQHF. The CDR3 coding sequence is TGTGCCAGCAGCGTCCGACAGGGGTTAGGCAATCAGCCCCAGCATTTT.

The chain's CDR3 is CASSQGQNNEQFF. CDR3 sequence (DNA): TGTGCCAGCAGCCAAGGACAGAACAATGAGCAGTTCTTC. The rearrangement links TRBV14 to TRBJ2-1; tentative D call: TRBD1 (5 bases). Between the trimmed V and J ends, which lost 1 base and 5 bases, there was a span of 6 bases. Germline V lookup: CDR1 SGHDN, CDR2 FVKESK. This CDR3 is built from 13 residues. The entire variable domain, with the rest obtained from reference TRBV14 and TRBJ2-1, is as follows: EAGVTQFPSHSVIEKGQTVTLRCDPISGHDNLYWYRRVMGKEIKFLLHFVKESKQDESGMPNNRFLAERTGGTYSTLKVQPAELEDSGVYFCASSQGQNNEQFFGPGTRLTVL.

The V call is TRBV5-5, the J call TRBJ2-1; 11 bases map to TRBD2. Germline V gene data show CDR1 as SGHKS and CDR2 as YYEKEE (reference sequence). The CDR3 spans 16 residues. Trimming removed 4 bases from V and 4 bases from J; junction bases left unmatched: 7. The DNA for the CDR3 is TGTGCCAGCAGCGGTCTAGCGGGAGGTTCTTACAATGAGCAGTTCTTC. This translates into CASSGLAGGSYNEQFF.

The chain combines TRBV28 with TRBJ2-6; the D is unclear. CDR1 and CDR2 (germline): MDHEN, SYDVKM. Trimming took off 6 bases at V and 0 bases at J, with 6 bases between the two ends. The CDR3 has 14 amino acids. The CDR3 DNA follows: TGTGCCAGCAGGGCCCGCTCTGGGGCCAACGTCCTGACTTTC. Its protein product is CASRARSGANVLTF.

This chain connects TRBV4-2 to TRBJ1-1; 8 bases match TRBD1. Germline V lookup: CDR1 LGHNA, CDR2 YNFKEQ. Germline trimming cut 2 bases from V and 8 bases from J; bases unmatched to any gene: 4. This CDR3 has 13 residues. CDR3 nucleotides: TGTGCCAGCAGCCAAATACAGGGGGGAGAAGCTTTCTTT. Its protein is CASSQIQGGEAFF.

The rearrangement joins TRBV4-1 to TRBJ2-1; 7 bases are a match to TRBD2. The germline V gene encodes CDR1 MGHRA and CDR2 YSYEKL. The trim removed 1 base at V and 7 bases at J, leaving 7 bases unmatched. The CDR3 totals 15 residues. The CDR3 DNA reads as TGCGCCAGCAGCCAAGCTAGCGGAGGTTTGAATGAGCAGTTCTTC. This codes for CASSQASGGLNEQFF.

The chain is built from TRBV6-5 and TRBJ2-7, with TRBD1 as a possible D gene (6 bases). V lost 5 bases to trimming and J lost 3 bases, with 17 bases between them. In germline, CDR1 is MNHEY, CDR2 SVGAGI. This CDR3 has 15 amino acids. The CDR3 loop is CASSPLTGRRYEQYF. As DNA, the CDR3 is TGTGCCAGCAGTCCCCTGACAGGCCGACGCTACGAGCAGTACTTC.

The rearrangement uses TRBV28 and TRBJ1-4; perhaps TRBD1 as D (6 bases). Trimming took off 6 bases at V and 4 bases at J, with 18 bases between the two ends. Per the germline V gene, CDR1 is MDHEN and CDR2 is SYDVKM. The CDR3 spans 16 residues. The CDR3 DNA is TGTGCCAGCAGCCCCAGGGGTGGGCGCGTTAATGAAAAACTGTTTTTT. Protein product: CASSPRGGRVNEKLFF. Using reference TRBV28 and TRBJ1-4 for the parts outside the CDR3, the full variable domain is DVKVTQSSRYLVKRTGEKVFLECVQDMDHENMFWYRQDPGLGLRLIYFSYDVKMKEKGDIPEGYSVSREKKERFSLILESASTNQTSMYLCASSPRGGRVNEKLFFGSGTQLSVL.

Only one count was recorded for this clone. V is TRBV5-6 and J is TRBJ2-5; perhaps TRBD1 as D (6 bases). The CDR3 is 13 residues long. V lost 5 bases and J lost 9, with 17 bases in between. Germline V CDR1 and CDR2: SGHDT, YYEEEE. The CDR3 DNA reads as TGTGCCAGCAGTTTCGCCGGGACACCTCCCCAGTACTTC. Its protein product is CASSFAGTPPQYF.

J is TRBJ1-5 and V is TRBV2, with TRBD1 identical over 9 bases. The CDR3 totals 16 residues. Germline CDR1 and CDR2: SNHLY and FYNNEI. The ends lost 2 bases at V and 3 bases at J; junction bases unmatched: 5. This CDR3 reads CASSEFGQGNNQPQHF. The CDR3, as DNA: TGTGCCAGCAGTGAATTCGGACAGGGGAACAATCAGCCCCAGCATTTT.